The 3 T cell receptor beta chains presented below share a single source sample, sequenced in a study of brain metastases from non-small cell lung cancer. Assay: immunoSEQ multiplex PCR; the TCRdb copy retains only in-frame clones and omits some. The profile covers roughly 2,300 clones, with 65% to 90% appearing a single time and 8.8% taken by the ten largest. Sequencing used tumor-adjacent normal tissue. The receptors were gathered from a donor over 35 with non-small cell lung cancer.

The chain carries TRBV30 and TRBJ2-7; D call uncertain. The J call could be wrong; TRBJ2-5 is a better fit for the DNA end. The germline CDR1 and CDR2 sequences are GTSNPN and SVGIG (reference sequence). The CDR3 extends over 14 amino acids. The CDR3 region is CAWARTDARETQYF. The CDR3 DNA reads TGTGCCTGGGCTCGGACGGACGCGAGGGAGACCCAGTACTTC.

V is TRBV2 and J is TRBJ2-3; 7 nucleotides line up with TRBD1. The CDR3 runs 17 residues. Germline V CDR1 and CDR2: SNHLY, FYNNEI. Trimming at V came to 0 bases and at J to 2 bases, leaving 8 bases not matched to a gene. The CDR3 here is CASSEARSTGNTDTQYF. CDR3 nucleotides: TGTGCCAGCAGTGAAGCGAGGTCGACAGGGAACACAGATACGCAGTATTTT.

This clone showed up just a few times. The rearrangement joins TRBV2 to TRBJ1-1; D not certain. CDR3 size: 11 residues. CDR1 SNHLY and CDR2 FYNNEI come from the germline V gene. The ends were cut back, 7 bases at V and 1 base at J, with 4 bases in the middle. CDR3 protein: CASMQNTEAFF. The CDR3 nucleotides are TGTGCCAGCATGCAGAACACTGAAGCTTTCTTT.